This T cell receptor (beta chain) was retrieved from a study of blood T cell repertoires in COVID-19. The table came from immunoSEQ multiplex PCR; TCRdb's copy has only in-frame clones and leaves some out. The table has about 78,000 clones, 80% to 85% seen once. This TCR came from a man aged 45-65 years with acute or convalescent COVID-19. Sequenced: peripheral blood.

The CDR3 nucleotides read TGTGCCAGCACAAACAGGGGACCGAACACTGAAGCTTTCTTT. It yields the protein CASTNRGPNTEAFF. The genes are TRBV28 and TRBJ1-1; 7 nucleotides agree with TRBD1. Germline V lookup: CDR1 MDHEN, CDR2 SYDVKM. Unmatched junction bases numbered 6, after V lost 7 bases and J lost 1 base. The CDR3 consists of 14 residues. Variable domain in full (rest from reference TRBV28 and TRBJ1-1): DVKVTQSSRYLVKRTGEKVFLECVQDMDHENMFWYRQDPGLGLRLIYFSYDVKMKEKGDIPEGYSVSREKKERFSLILESASTNQTSMYLCASTNRGPNTEAFFGQGTRLTVV.